The 10 T cell receptor beta chains below all came from one sample that was sequenced in a study of cytomegalovirus exposure and HLA in healthy donors. Vbeta (60) and Jbeta (13) primers were used in the PCR. The data were produced by immunoSEQ multiplex PCR, yet TCRdb's version contains in-frame clones alone and is incomplete. In the table there are about 160,000 clones, about four fifths of which are singletons. Sequencing was done on a sample of PBMCs. These TCRs come from a man aged 25 to 45 in good health and CMV-seronegative.

J is TRBJ2-2 and V is TRBV6-5, with D uncertain. Trimming left V 7 bases short and J 6 bases short, with 15 bases between. The CDR3 sequence is 14 residues long. Germline loops: CDR1 MNHEY, CDR2 SVGAGI. The CDR3 DNA reads as TGTGCCAGCACCCTCGACTTCGTGTCCGGGGAGCTGTTTTTT. Translation gives CASTLDFVSGELFF.

As to this clone: This CDR3 is also generated by other DNA sequences in the sample. The V call is TRBV7-9, the J call TRBJ2-5; TRBD1 aligns across 8 bases. The V gene's germline CDR1 is SEHNR and CDR2 FQNEAQ (reference sequence). The trim removed 6 bases at V and 5 bases at J, leaving 8 bases unmatched. This CDR3 has 14 residues. In DNA, the CDR3 is TGTGCCAGCAGGGGGGACAGGCCTCGGGAGACCCAGTACTTC. As protein: CASRGDRPRETQYF. Drawing the rest from reference TRBV7-9 and TRBJ2-5, the complete variable domain is DTGVSQNPRHKITKRGQNVTFRCDPISEHNRLYWYRQTLGQGPEFLTYFQNEAQLEKSRLLSDRFSAERPKGSFSTLEIQRTEQGDSAMYLCASRGDRPRETQYFGPGTRLLVL.

The chain is built from TRBV6-1 and TRBJ2-5; the match to TRBD1 covers 10 bases. V gave up 11 bases and J gave up 7 bases; unmatched junction bases: 7. Germline lookup yields CDR1 MNHNS and CDR2 SASEGT. The CDR3 contains 12 residues. DNA for the CDR3: TGTGCCGGCCGGGACAGGGGAGGGACCCAGTACTTC. Translating it yields CAGRDRGGTQYF.

This clone was counted a few times. The chain carries TRBV28 and TRBJ1-1; D is unresolved. The CDR3 consists of 12 residues. Germline-derived CDR1 and CDR2 are MDHEN and SYDVKM. Deletions cut 3 bases from V and 5 bases from J, with 7 bases between. The DNA of the CDR3 is TGTGCCAGCAGTTTGGTAGAGACTGAAGCTTTCTTT. It is translated as CASSLVETEAFF.

This chain joins TRBV7-7 and TRBJ2-3; TRBD1 agrees at 8 bases. The length of the CDR3 is 15 residues. V was pared by 5 bases and J by 0 bases, with 4 bases of the junction left unmatched. The germline CDR1 and CDR2 sequences are SSHAT and FNYEAQ (reference sequence). Written as DNA, the CDR3 is TGTGCCAGCAGCCGGACAGGGTCTAGCACAGATACGCAGTATTTT. It specifies CASSRTGSSTDTQYF. Together with reference TRBV7-7 and TRBJ2-3, the CDR3 gives the full variable domain: GAGVSQSPRYKVTKRGQDVTLRCDPISSHATLYWYQQALGQGPEFLTYFNYEAQPDKSGLPSDRFSAERPEGSISTLTIQRTEQRDSAMYRCASSRTGSSTDTQYFGPGTRLTVL.

The chain uses TRBV6-1 and TRBJ2-2; 9 positions match TRBD1. The CDR3 spans 15 residues. The J segment lost 5 bases and the V segment lost 4 bases, leaving 5 bases of the junction unmatched. Germline V gene sequence: CDR1 MNHNS, CDR2 SASEGT. CDR3 residues: CASSASTGGTGELFF. The CDR3, as DNA: TGTGCCAGCAGTGCCTCGACAGGGGGAACCGGGGAGCTGTTTTTT.

This sequence joins TRBV28 and TRBJ1-1, with 8 bases that match TRBD1. Germline-derived CDR1 and CDR2 are MDHEN and SYDVKM. J lost 0 bases, V lost 3 bases, and 9 bases had no gene match. The CDR3 has 17 amino acids. This CDR3 is CASSFPGTGKMNTEAFF. CDR3 nucleotides: TGTGCCAGCAGTTTCCCCGGGACAGGCAAGATGAACACTGAAGCTTTCTTT.

The chain is built from TRBV28 and TRBJ2-7; D may be TRBD1 (6 bases). This CDR3 spans 14 amino acids. Trimming pared 3 bases from V and 2 bases from J, leaving 11 bases between. Germline V gives CDR1 MDHEN, CDR2 SYDVKM. CDR3 sequence (DNA): TGTGCCAGCAGTTTTATACAGGGCGCCTACGAGCAGTACTTC. This gives the protein CASSFIQGAYEQYF.

The chain links TRBV5-4 to TRBJ1-5; D gene ambiguous. The CDR3 contains 16 residues. Germline CDR1 is SGHNT and CDR2 is YYREEE (reference sequence). The V gene lost 4 bases and the J gene lost 2 bases, with 16 bases spanning the gap. The CDR3 here is CASSRWVSGGNQPQHF. The CDR3 DNA reads TGTGCCAGCAGCCGGTGGGTTAGCGGGGGCAATCAGCCCCAGCATTTT.

This clone was observed a handful of times. The V and J genes are TRBV11-2 and TRBJ2-5, with 12 bases fitting TRBD2. The CDR3 is made up of 15 amino acids. V lost 2 bases to trimming and J lost 13 bases; unmatched junction nucleotides: 11. Germline-derived CDR1 and CDR2 are SGHAT and FQNNGV. CDR3 coding DNA: TGTGCCAGCAGCTTAAGCGGGCTAGCGGGAGGGTCTATGTACTTC. Encoded protein: CASSLSGLAGGSMYF.